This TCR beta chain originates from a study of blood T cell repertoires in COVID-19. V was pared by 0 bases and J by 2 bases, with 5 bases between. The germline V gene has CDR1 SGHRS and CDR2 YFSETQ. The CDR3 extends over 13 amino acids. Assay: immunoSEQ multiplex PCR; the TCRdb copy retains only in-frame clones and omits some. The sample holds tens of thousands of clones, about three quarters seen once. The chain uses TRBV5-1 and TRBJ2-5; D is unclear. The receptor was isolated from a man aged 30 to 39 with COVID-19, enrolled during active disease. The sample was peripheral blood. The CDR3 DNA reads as TGCGCCAGCAGCTTGGGAGGTCAAGAGACCCAGTACTTC. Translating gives CASSLGGQETQYF.